This T cell receptor (gamma chain) is drawn from a study of gamma-delta T cells after stem cell transplantation. V trimming: 3 bases; J trimming: 3 bases; junction bases outside the gene matches: 2. Per germline, CDR1 GITISATS and CDR2 ISYDGTV (reference sequence). The CDR3 extends over 12 amino acids. TCRdb reprocessed the RT-PCR reads through CATT. The sample carries approximately 4,800 gamma-chain clones, approximately 18% recorded once. This TCR was sampled from a human donor. It is not recorded whose cells these are; they may come from a transplant donor. The specimen sequenced was gamma-delta T cells. The V and J genes are TRGV9 and TRGJ1 or TRGJ2. CDR3 sequence reads: CALWECYYKKLF. The CDR3 DNA is TGTGCCTTGTGGGAGTGTTATTATAAGAAACTCTTT.